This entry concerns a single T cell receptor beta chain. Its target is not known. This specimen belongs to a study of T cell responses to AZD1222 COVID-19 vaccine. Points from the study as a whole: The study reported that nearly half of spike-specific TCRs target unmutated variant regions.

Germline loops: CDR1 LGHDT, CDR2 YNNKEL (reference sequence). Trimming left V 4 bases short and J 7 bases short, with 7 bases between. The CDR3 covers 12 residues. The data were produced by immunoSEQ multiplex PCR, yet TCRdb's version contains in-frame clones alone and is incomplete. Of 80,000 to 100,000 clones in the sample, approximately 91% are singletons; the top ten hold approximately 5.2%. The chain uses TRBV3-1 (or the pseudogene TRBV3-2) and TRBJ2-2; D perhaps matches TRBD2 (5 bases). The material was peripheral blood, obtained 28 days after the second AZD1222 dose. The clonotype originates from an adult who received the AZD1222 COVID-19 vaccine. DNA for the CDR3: TGTGCCAGCAGCCCGGGGTTCGGGGAGCTGTTTTTT. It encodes CASSPGFGELFF.